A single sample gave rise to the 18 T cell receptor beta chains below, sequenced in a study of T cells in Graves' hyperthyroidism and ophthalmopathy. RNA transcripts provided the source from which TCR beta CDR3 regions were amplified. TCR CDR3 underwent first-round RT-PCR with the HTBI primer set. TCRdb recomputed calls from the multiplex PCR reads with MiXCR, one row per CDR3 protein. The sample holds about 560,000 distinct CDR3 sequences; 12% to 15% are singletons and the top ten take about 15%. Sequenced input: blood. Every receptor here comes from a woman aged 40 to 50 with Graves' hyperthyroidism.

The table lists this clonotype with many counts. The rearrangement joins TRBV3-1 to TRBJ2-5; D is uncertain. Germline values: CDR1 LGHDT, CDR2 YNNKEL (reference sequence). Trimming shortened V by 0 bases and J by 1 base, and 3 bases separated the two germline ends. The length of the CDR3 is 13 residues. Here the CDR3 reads CASSQEGQETQYF. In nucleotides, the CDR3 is TGTGCCAGCAGCCAAGAAGGCCAAGAGACCCAGTACTTC.

The CDR3 loop reads CASSSPTRGTGELFF. Written as DNA, the CDR3 is TGCGCCAGCAGCTCTCCGACTAGGGGCACCGGGGAGCTGTTTTTT. The V gene is TRBV4-1, the J gene TRBJ2-2; weak D call: TRBD2 (6 bases). Per germline, CDR1 MGHRA and CDR2 YSYEKL. Trimming shortened V by 5 bases and J by 4 bases, and 14 bases separated the two germline ends. This CDR3 has 15 residues.

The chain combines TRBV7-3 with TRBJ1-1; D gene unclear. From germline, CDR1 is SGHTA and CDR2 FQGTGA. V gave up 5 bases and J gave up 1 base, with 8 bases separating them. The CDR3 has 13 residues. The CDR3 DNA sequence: TGTGCCAGCAGCGCAGTGGGGAACACTGAAGCTTTCTTT. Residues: CASSAVGNTEAFF.

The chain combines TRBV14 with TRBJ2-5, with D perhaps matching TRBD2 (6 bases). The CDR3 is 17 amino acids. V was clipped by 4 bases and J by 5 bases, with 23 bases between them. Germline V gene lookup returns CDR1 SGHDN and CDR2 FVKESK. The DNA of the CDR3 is TGTGCCAGCAGCCCTCTGGGGCAGCGACTAGGAGGGGAGACCCAGTACTTC. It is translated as CASSPLGQRLGGETQYF. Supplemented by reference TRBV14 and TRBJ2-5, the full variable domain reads EAGVTQFPSHSVIEKGQTVTLRCDPISGHDNLYWYRRVMGKEIKFLLHFVKESKQDESGMPNNRFLAERTGGTYSTLKVQPAELEDSGVYFCASSPLGQRLGGETQYFGPGTRLLVL.

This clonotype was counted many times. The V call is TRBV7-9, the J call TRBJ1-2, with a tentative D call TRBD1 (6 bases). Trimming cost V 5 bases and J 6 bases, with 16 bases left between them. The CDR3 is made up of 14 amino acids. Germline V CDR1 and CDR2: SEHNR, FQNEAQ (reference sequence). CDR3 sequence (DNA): TGTGCCAGCAGCCATACAGGGCGAAGTGATGGCTACACCTTC. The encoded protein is CASSHTGRSDGYTF.

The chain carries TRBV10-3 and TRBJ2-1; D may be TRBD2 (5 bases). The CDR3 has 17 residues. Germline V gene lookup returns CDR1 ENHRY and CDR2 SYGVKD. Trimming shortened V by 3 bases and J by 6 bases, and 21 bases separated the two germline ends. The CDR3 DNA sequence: TGTGCCATCAGTGATTCCGAGGGCCCCGCGACCCCCAATGAGCAGTTCTTC. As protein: CAISDSEGPATPNEQFF.

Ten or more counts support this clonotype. The CDR3 bases are TGTGCCAGCAGCTTAGCAGGGATGAATGAGCAGTTCTTC. Protein product: CASSLAGMNEQFF. The gene calls are TRBV7-6 and TRBJ2-1, with D unclear. Trimming took off 0 bases at V and 7 bases at J, with 7 bases between the two ends. The germline V gene has CDR1 SGHVS and CDR2 FNYEAQ. CDR3 length equals 13 residues. The whole variable domain, filled in from reference TRBV7-6 and TRBJ2-1, reads GAGVSQSPRYKVTKRGQDVALRCDPISGHVSLYWYRQALGQGPEFLTYFNYEAQQDKSGLPNDRFSAERPEGSISTLTIQRTEQRDSAMYRCASSLAGMNEQFFGPGTRLTVL.

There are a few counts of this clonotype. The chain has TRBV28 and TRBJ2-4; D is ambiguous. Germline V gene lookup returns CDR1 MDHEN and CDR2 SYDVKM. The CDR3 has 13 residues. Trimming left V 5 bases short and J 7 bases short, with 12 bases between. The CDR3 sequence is CASSPSGSNIQYF. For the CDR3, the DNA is TGTGCCAGCAGTCCATCGGGTTCGAACATTCAGTACTTC.

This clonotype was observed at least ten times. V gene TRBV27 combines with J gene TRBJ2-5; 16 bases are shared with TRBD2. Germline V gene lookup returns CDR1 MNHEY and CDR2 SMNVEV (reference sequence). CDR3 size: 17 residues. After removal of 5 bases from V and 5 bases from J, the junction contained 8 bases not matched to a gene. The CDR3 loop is CASSPGTSGRARETQYF. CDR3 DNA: TGTGCCAGCAGTCCCGGGACTAGCGGGAGGGCCCGGGAGACCCAGTACTTC.

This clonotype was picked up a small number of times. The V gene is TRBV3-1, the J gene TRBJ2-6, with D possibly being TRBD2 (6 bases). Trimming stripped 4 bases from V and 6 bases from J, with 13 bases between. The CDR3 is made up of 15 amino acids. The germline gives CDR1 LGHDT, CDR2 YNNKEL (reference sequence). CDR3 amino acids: CASSRPAGKANVLTF. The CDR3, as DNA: TGTGCCAGCAGCCGCCCTGCGGGGAAGGCCAACGTCCTGACTTTC.

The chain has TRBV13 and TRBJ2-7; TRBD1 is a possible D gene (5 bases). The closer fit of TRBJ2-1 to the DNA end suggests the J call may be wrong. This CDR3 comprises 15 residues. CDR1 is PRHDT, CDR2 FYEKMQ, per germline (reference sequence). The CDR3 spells CASSLSWGSSYEQFF. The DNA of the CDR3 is TGTGCCAGCAGTTTATCATGGGGCTCTTCCTACGAACAGTTCTTC.

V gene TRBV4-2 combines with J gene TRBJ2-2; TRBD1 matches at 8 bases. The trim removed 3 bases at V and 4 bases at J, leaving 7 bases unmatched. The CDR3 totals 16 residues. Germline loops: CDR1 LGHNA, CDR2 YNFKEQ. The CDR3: CASSQVTTGATGELFF. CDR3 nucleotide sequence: TGTGCCAGCAGCCAGGTAACGACAGGGGCCACCGGGGAGCTGTTTTTT.

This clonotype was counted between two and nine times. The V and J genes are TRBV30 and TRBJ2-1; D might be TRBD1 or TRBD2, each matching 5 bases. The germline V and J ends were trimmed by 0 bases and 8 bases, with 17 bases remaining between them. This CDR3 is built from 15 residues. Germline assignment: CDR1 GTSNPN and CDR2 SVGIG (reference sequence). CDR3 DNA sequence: TGTGCCTGGAGTGTACTCGGGCTAGGGGACGATGAGCAGTTCTTC. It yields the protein CAWSVLGLGDDEQFF.

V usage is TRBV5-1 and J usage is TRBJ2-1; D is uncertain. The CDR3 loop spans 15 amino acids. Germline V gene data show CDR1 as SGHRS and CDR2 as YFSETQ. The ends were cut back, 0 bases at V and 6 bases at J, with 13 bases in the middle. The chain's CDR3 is CASSLEGSRGNEQFF. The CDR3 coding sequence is TGCGCCAGCAGCTTGGAGGGCAGTCGCGGCAATGAGCAGTTCTTC. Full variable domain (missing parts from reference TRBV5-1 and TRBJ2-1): KAGVTQTPRYLIKTRGQQVTLSCSPISGHRSVSWYQQTPGQGLQFLFEYFSETQRNKGNFPGRFSGRQFSNSRSEMNVSTLELGDSALYLCASSLEGSRGNEQFFGPGTRLTVL.

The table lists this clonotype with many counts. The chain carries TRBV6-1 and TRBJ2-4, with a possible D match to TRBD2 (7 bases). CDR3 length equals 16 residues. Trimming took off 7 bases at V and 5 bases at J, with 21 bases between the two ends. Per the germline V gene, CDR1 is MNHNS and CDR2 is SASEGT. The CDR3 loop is CASKNMGGLLENIQYF. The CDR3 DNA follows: TGTGCCAGCAAGAATATGGGGGGGCTACTGGAAAACATTCAGTACTTC.

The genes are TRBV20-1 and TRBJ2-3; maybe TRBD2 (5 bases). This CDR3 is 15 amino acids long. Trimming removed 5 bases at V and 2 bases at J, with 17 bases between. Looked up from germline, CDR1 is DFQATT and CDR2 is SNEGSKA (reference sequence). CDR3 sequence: CSAHPRTANTDTQYF. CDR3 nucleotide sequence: TGCAGTGCTCATCCGAGGACTGCTAACACAGATACGCAGTATTTT.

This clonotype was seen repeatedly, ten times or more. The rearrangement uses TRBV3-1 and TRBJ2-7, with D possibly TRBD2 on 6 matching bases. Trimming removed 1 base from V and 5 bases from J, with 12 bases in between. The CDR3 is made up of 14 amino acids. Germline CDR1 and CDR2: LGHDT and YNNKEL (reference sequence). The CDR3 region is CASSQANGGNEQYF. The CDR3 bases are TGTGCCAGCAGCCAAGCAAACGGAGGGAACGAGCAGTACTTC.

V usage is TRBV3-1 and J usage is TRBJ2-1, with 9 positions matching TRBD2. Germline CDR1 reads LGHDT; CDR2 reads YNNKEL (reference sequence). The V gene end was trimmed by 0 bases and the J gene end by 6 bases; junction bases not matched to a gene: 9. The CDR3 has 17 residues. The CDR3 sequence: CASSQELAGSRSNEQFF. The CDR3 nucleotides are TGTGCCAGCAGCCAAGAACTAGCGGGTAGCCGGAGCAATGAGCAGTTCTTC.